This is a list of T cell receptor beta chains from one sample in a study of T-cell memory formation after mild COVID-19. TCRdb used MiXCR to reprocess the 5' RACE reads, holding one entry per CDR3 protein. This sample carries under 650,000 distinct CDR3 sequences, roughly 18% of them seen once, and the ten largest clones take about 12%. The sequenced sample was PBMCs or a T cell subset sorted from them (not recorded which). Receptors were obtained from an adult woman who had mild COVID-19 (a few samples of this study predate the infection). Cell type and time point are not known. The CDR3 runs from the conserved cysteine through the conserved F or W. A D gene is named only where the DNA matches it firmly. Expanded clones get a size class; other rows say once, few or many, or leave the size out.

j_call d_call v_call clone_size cdr3_aa cdr3_nt
TRBJ2-1 . TRBV11-2 . CASTAGTYYNEQFF TGTGCCAGCACGGCCGGGACTTATTACAATGAGCAGTTCTTC
TRBJ2-7 . TRBV11-2 . CASTPGAVRHEQYF TGTGCCAGCACCCCAGGGGCTGTCCGGCACGAGCAGTACTTC
TRBJ2-1 . TRBV12-3/TRBV12-4 few CASTMGVNEQFF TGTGCCAGCACCATGGGGGTAAATGAGCAGTTCTTC
TRBJ1-1 . TRBV7-9 few CASSTSVNTEAFF TGTGCCAGCAGTACCTCCGTGAACACTGAAGCTTTCTTT
TRBJ2-7 TRBD2 TRBV6-6 few CASRFPSGNSYEQYF TGTGCCAGCAGGTTCCCTAGCGGTAACTCCTACGAGCAGTACTTC
TRBJ2-1 TRBD2 TRBV2 . CASLGGGKHNEQFF TGTGCCAGCCTAGGCGGGGGAAAGCACAATGAGCAGTTCTTC
TRBJ1-5 . TRBV25-1 . CASSLSGPGNQPQHF TGTGCCAGCAGTCTTTCAGGGCCAGGCAATCAGCCCCAGCATTTT
TRBJ2-3 TRBD1 TRBV7-2 . CASSPRQGTQYF TGTGCCAGCAGCCCTCGACAGGGGACGCAGTATTTT
TRBJ1-5 . TRBV12-3/TRBV12-4 many CASSLGSWAESNQPQHF TGTGCCAGCAGTTTAGGGTCTTGGGCAGAAAGCAATCAGCCCCAGCATTTT
TRBJ2-5 . TRBV25-1 few CASSEWNGQVGLF TGTGCCAGCAGTGAGTGGAATGGGCAGGTCGGGCTCTTC
TRBJ2-3 TRBD2 TRBV10-3 . CAITSGATDTQYF TGTGCCATTACTAGCGGGGCTACAGATACGCAGTATTTT
TRBJ1-1 . TRBV12-3/TRBV12-4 few CASSFFGGGNTEAFF TGTGCCAGCAGTTTTTTCGGCGGGGGGAACACTGAAGCTTTCTTT
TRBJ2-7 . TRBV3-1 once CASSQTRSSYEQYF TGTGCCAGCAGCCAGACACGGAGCTCCTACGAGCAGTACTTC
TRBJ2-7 . TRBV5-8 few CASSPEGPYSYEQYF TGTGCCAGCAGCCCCGAAGGGCCCTACTCCTACGAGCAGTACTTC
TRBJ2-5 . TRBV10-3 . CAISERGPETQYF TGTGCCATCAGTGAGCGAGGGCCTGAGACCCAGTACTTC
TRBJ2-1 TRBD2 TRBV14 many CASSQETSGVLQFF TGTGCCAGCAGCCAAGAAACTAGCGGGGTCCTTCAGTTCTTC
TRBJ1-1 . TRBV7-3 few CASSLTGQMNTEAFF TGTGCCAGCAGCTTAACGGGTCAAATGAACACTGAAGCTTTCTTT
TRBJ2-2 TRBD2 TRBV20-1 . CSAREAGLNTGELFF TGCAGTGCTAGAGAAGCGGGGCTGAACACCGGGGAGCTGTTTTTT
TRBJ2-7 . TRBV24-1 many CATSDKTTYEQYF TGTGCCACCAGTGACAAGACAACCTACGAGCAGTACTTC
TRBJ1-3 . TRBV19 few CASRVADTIYF TGTGCCAGTAGGGTGGCAGACACCATATATTTT
TRBJ2-1 . TRBV5-1 many CASSLGGPYNEQFF TGCGCCAGCAGCTTGGGTGGGCCCTACAATGAGCAGTTCTTC
TRBJ2-5 TRBD2 TRBV18 few CASSRRLAGERETQYF TGTGCCAGCTCACGAAGGCTAGCGGGAGAGCGGGAGACCCAGTACTTC